Described below is a single T cell receptor beta chain sequence and its context. There is no known antigen for this receptor. No base quality information exists; no much larger clone differs at one position. Donors were 39 systemically healthy Caucasian individuals from Russia aged roughly 6 to 95 years. Roughly 9 milliliters of peripheral blood were drawn from each donor into EDTA-treated Vacutainer tubes. Ficoll-Paque density-gradient centrifugation was used to isolate PBMCs, with at least 6.5 million per sample. Total RNA, at least 6 micrograms per sample, was extracted from PBMCs with Trizol reagent. Naive CD45RAhigh/CD27high T cell percentages were measured by flow cytometry on a PBMC aliquot from every donor. Library generation was performed with 5' RACE. The data were produced on an Illumina HiSeq 2500. A second PCR of about 7 to 12 cycles was run with a J-beta primer mix and a sample-barcoded 5' primer. A template-switch 5' adaptor carrying 12 random nucleotides introduced a unique molecular identifier onto each TCR beta cDNA molecule. Each sample yielded at least 3 million CDR3-containing paired-end reads. All of the RNA was converted into first-strand cDNA using the Mint cDNA synthesis kit, with a TRBC-specific oligonucleotide serving as the primer. After uracil-DNA glycosylase treatment, a first 18-cycle PCR used universal primers M1SS and BC2_uni_R on all cDNA. The original methods were these. Each sample was normalized by randomly selecting 1 million high-quality reads, each carrying a distinct molecular identifier. Instead of being binned into consensus sequences, reads that shared molecular identifiers were thrown out. MiTCR, with a Q25 quality threshold and the strictest error-elimination algorithm, was used for CDR3 identification, clonotype clustering and error correction. A nonparametric unseen species model with Euler transformation was used to estimate a lower bound on total TCR beta diversity. TCRdb reanalyzed the raw reads on its own, using fastp at Q25 for trimming and MiXCR for clone calling, and kept in-frame beta chains. Entries that share a CDR3 protein sequence are merged under the most common genes and DNA. TCRdb, not the original authors, processed these V and J calls. The sample yields over 600,000 distinct CDR3 sequences; around 41% were counted once. The ten largest clones capture around 32% of the sample.

This entry belongs to a study of blood T cells in healthy people across ages (dated by TCRdb to between 2015 and 2016). Some background on the complete study: Template switching captured roughly one uniquely barcoded TCR beta cDNA molecule per two T cells in model experiments. Using deep sequencing normalized with unique cDNA molecular identifiers, the study measured how TCR beta repertoire diversity changes with age. Donors were grouped into four age groups: young (average 16 years), middle-aged (about 38), aged (around 66) and long-lived (approximately 81). To avoid experimental bias, donors of different ages were randomly spread across the sequencing lanes. Two additional independent replicas of 1 million unique cDNA reads from the same blood draw were analyzed for two donors (one aged 18 to 29 and one aged 80 or older).

On the study overall, not on this receptor specifically: The CMV infection status of donors was not known, potentially confounding age-related changes in expanded clonotypes. As age increased, observed TCR beta diversity per million T cells dropped in a roughly linear way, and a significant reduction was already evident by age 40. There was a strong correlation between observed TCR beta diversity and the percentage of naive T cells measured by flow cytometry. Bulk unsorted PBMC profiling prevented conclusive comparison of naive and antigen-experienced compartments. Estimates of total diversity based on one million sequenced T cells were regarded as lower bounds and as underestimates. The long-lived group showed more naive CD4+ T cells, fewer expanded clones and increased TCR diversity than the aged group, suggesting age selection.

The CDR3 spans 14 residues, from the cysteine through the phenylalanine. Of all the DNA, just the CDR3 is kept, 42 bases in frame from base 1. CDR1 MNHEY and CDR2 SVGEGT are derived from the germline V gene. V is cut by 7 bases and J by 3 bases, and the space between the germline ends is 13 bases. This clonotype originated in a man older than 75 in good health. The chain links TRBV6-2 or TRBV6-3 with TRBJ1-5, with TRBD1 as a weak D call on 5 bases. Sequencing used blood. The sequenced DNA is TGTGCCAGCATGGTCCAGGGATACAATCAGCCCCAGCATTTT. Translated, it gives CASMVQGYNQPQHF.